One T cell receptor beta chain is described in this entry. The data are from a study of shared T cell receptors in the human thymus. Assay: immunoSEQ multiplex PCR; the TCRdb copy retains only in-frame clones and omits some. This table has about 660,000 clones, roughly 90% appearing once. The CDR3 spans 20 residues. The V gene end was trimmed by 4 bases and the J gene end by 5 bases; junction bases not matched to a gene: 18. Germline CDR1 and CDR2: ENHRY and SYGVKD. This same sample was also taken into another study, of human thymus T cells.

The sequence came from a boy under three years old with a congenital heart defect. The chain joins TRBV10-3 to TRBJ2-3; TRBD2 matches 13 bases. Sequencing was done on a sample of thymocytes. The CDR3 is CAISGYRGPLAGGPGDTQYF. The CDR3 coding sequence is TGTGCCATCAGTGGATACAGGGGACCACTAGCGGGAGGGCCGGGAGATACGCAGTATTTT.